This TCR beta chain was obtained from a study of tissue T cells after allogeneic stem cell transplantation. Looked up from germline, CDR1 is GKSSPN and CDR2 is SITVG. CDR3 size: 13 residues. Trimming stripped 2 bases from V and 0 bases from J, with 8 bases between. Repertoires were generated with immunoSEQ multiplex PCR, while TCRdb's copy carries only in-frame clones and drops some. Of 20,000 to 25,000 clones in the sample, around 70% are singletons; the top ten hold 0.41%. With regard to this clone: The gene symbols are mouse symbols. The read finishes 1 residue shy of the CDR3 end, and the germline J gene is used to complete it. This sample also contains other DNA sequences that code for the same CDR3.

Sequenced input: blood. The chain is built from TRBV31 and TRBJ2-7, with a weak D call TRBD2 (5 bases). The TCR was taken from a female BALB/c mouse in good health. The MHC haplotype of this mouse line is H2-d. The CDR3 sequence: CAWSLGSSYEQYF. Partial CDR3 DNA: TGTGCCTGGAGTTTGGGGAGCTCCTATGAACAGTAC.